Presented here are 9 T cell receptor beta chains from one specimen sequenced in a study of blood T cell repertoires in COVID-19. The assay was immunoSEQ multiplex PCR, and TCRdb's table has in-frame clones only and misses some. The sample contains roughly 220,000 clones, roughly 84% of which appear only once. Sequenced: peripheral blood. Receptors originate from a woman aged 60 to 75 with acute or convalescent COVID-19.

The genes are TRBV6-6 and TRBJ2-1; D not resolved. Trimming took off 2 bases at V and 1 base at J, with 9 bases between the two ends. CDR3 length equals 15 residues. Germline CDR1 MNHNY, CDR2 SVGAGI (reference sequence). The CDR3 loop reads CASSYPTFSYNEQFF. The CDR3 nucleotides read TGTGCCAGCAGTTACCCGACATTTTCCTACAATGAGCAGTTCTTC.

This CDR3 is CASSPHTRGAPGANVLTF. For the CDR3, the DNA is TGTGCCAGCAGCCCTCATACGCGGGGGGCGCCCGGGGCCAACGTCCTGACTTTC. The chain carries TRBV14 and TRBJ2-6; TRBD2 matches 8 bases. The CDR3 is 18 residues long. The germline V gene encodes CDR1 SGHDN and CDR2 FVKESK. Unmatched junction bases numbered 12, after V lost 4 bases and J lost 4 bases.

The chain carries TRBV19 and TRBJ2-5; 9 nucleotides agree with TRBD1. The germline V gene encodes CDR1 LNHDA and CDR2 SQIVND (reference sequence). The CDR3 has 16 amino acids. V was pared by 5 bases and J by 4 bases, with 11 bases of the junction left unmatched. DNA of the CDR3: TGTGCCAGTAGTCCACGCCGGGACAGGGCGGTAGAGACCCAGTACTTC. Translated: CASSPRRDRAVETQYF.

The CDR3 DNA sequence: TGTGCCAGCAGCCAAGATCCGGTGACTGAAGCTTTCTTT. This translates into CASSQDPVTEAFF. The gene calls are TRBV4-2 and TRBJ1-1; D is unclear. This CDR3 is 13 amino acids long. V lost 0 bases and J lost 5, with 7 bases in between. Germline V gene lookup returns CDR1 LGHNA and CDR2 YNFKEQ.

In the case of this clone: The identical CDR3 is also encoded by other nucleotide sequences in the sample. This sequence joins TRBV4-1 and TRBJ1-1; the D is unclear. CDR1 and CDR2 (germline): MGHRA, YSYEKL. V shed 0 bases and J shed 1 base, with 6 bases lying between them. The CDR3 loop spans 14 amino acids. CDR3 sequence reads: CASSQDRGNTEAFF. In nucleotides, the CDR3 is TGCGCCAGCAGCCAAGATCGGGGGAACACTGAAGCTTTCTTT.

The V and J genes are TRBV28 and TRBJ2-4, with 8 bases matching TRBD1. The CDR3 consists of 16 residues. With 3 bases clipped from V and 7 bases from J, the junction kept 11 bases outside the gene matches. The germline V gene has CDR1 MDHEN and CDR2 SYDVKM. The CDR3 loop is CASSLFGQGLVNIQYF. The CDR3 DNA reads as TGTGCCAGCAGTTTGTTCGGACAGGGTCTTGTGAACATTCAGTACTTC.

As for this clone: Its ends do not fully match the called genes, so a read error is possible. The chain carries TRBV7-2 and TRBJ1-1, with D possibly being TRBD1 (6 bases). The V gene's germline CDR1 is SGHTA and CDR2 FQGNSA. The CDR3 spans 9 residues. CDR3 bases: TGTGCCAGCGGGACACCCTCCACGTTT. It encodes CASGTPSTF.

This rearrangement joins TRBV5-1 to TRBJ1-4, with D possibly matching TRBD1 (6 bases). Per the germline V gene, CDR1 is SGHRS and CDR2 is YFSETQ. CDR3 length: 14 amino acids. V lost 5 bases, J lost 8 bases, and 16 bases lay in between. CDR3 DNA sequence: TGCGCCAGCAGAAGTGGGACAAGGAGCGAAAAACTGTTTTTT. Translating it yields CASRSGTRSEKLFF. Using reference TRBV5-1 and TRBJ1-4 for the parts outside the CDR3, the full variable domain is KAGVTQTPRYLIKTRGQQVTLSCSPISGHRSVSWYQQTPGQGLQFLFEYFSETQRNKGNFPGRFSGRQFSNSRSEMNVSTLELGDSALYLCASRSGTRSEKLFFGSGTQLSVL.

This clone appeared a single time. The CDR3 reads CASSFGGADTQYF. The CDR3 DNA reads TGTGCCAGCAGCTTCGGGGGGGCCGATACGCAGTATTTT. V gene TRBV7-3 combines with J gene TRBJ2-3, with 8 nucleotides matching TRBD2. After removal of 3 bases from V and 6 bases from J, the junction contained 2 bases not matched to a gene. The CDR3 contains 13 residues. Looked up from germline, CDR1 is SGHTA and CDR2 is FQGTGA. The variable domain in full, completed from reference TRBV7-3 and TRBJ2-3, reads GAGVSQTPSNKVTEKGKYVELRCDPISGHTALYWYRQSLGQGPEFLIYFQGTGAADDSGLPNDRFFAVRPEGSVSTLKIQRTERGDSAVYLCASSFGGADTQYFGPGTRLTVL.